Only one count was recorded for the clone carrying this T cell receptor beta chain. The CDR3 sequence is 13 residues long. Per the germline V gene, CDR1 is LGHNA and CDR2 is YNFKEQ. Trimming took 0 bases from V and 14 from J; bases not matched to a gene: 6. While infection was still active, Seattle patients were enrolled and then followed longitudinally. This sample was included in a study of blood T cell repertoires in COVID-19. The overall study: Donors in the United States, Italy and Spain gave samples during acute or convalescent COVID-19.

Only in-frame clones appear in the TCRdb table, and some are missing; sequencing was by immunoSEQ multiplex PCR. Of about 200,000 clones listed, 79% are singletons. This chain joins TRBV4-2 and TRBJ1-2; 10 bases are a match to TRBD1. The clonotype was recovered from a woman aged 40 to 50 with COVID-19, enrolled during active disease. Sequencing used peripheral blood. The CDR3 region has the DNA TGTGCCAGCAGCCAAGACAGACAGGGGGCGGGTACCTTC. This codes for CASSQDRQGAGTF.